A single sample is the source of the 18 T cell receptor beta chains below, sequenced in a study of blood T cell repertoires in COVID-19. TCRdb keeps only in-frame clones here, not all; method: immunoSEQ multiplex PCR. The repertoire holds approximately 210,000 clones, with roughly 79% as singletons. The specimen sequenced was PBMCs or T cells enriched from blood (not recorded which). Source of these receptors: a woman in her forties or fifties with acute COVID-19.

The rearrangement joins TRBV13 to TRBJ1-1; D is unclear. Trimming pared 2 bases from V and 12 bases from J, leaving 13 bases between. Per germline, CDR1 PRHDT and CDR2 FYEKMQ (reference sequence). The CDR3 consists of 12 residues. This CDR3 reads CASSLNRVRTFF. In DNA form, the CDR3 reads TGTGCCAGCAGCTTAAATCGGGTGAGGACTTTCTTT.

The V and J genes are TRBV11-3 and TRBJ2-1; no clear D. V was pared by 0 bases and J by 2 bases, with 8 bases between. This CDR3 spans 15 amino acids. Germline V gives CDR1 SGHNT, CDR2 YENEEA. The CDR3 coding sequence is TGTGCCAGCAGCTTAGACAGGTTCCCCTACAATGAGCAGTTCTTC. Encoded protein: CASSLDRFPYNEQFF.

The rearrangement joins TRBV10-3 to TRBJ2-2, with TRBD2 matching 11 bases. Losses at the gene ends were 4 bases for V and 4 bases for J; bases not matched to a gene: 8. Germline CDR1 is ENHRY and CDR2 is SYGVKD. This CDR3 has 17 residues. The CDR3 bases are TGTGCCATCAGTGGGATAGGTGGGACTAGCGGCACCGGGGAGCTGTTTTTT. Its translation: CAISGIGGTSGTGELFF.

The genes are TRBV15 and TRBJ1-5, with TRBD1 identical over 8 bases. Germline assignment: CDR1 LNHNV and CDR2 YYDKDF (reference sequence). The CDR3 contains 22 residues. J was trimmed by 1 base and V by 5 bases; bases with no gene match: 25. In nucleotides, the CDR3 is TGTGCCACCAGCGGATGGGACAAGGGTGGGACAGGAGGGTTGAGGAGCAATCAGCCCCAGCATTTT. Its protein is CATSGWDKGGTGGLRSNQPQHF.

V usage is TRBV4-3 and J usage is TRBJ1-2; D remains ambiguous. With 1 base removed from V and 1 base from J, the gap between germline ends came to 10 bases. The V gene's germline CDR1 is LGHNA and CDR2 YSLEER. The CDR3 is 15 residues long. The DNA of the CDR3 is TGCGCCAGCAGCCAAGGTACGCAGGATAACTATGGCTACACCTTC. Translating gives CASSQGTQDNYGYTF.

V usage is TRBV6-2 or TRBV6-3 and J usage is TRBJ1-5, with D tentatively TRBD1 (6 bases). Germline assignment: CDR1 MNHEY and CDR2 SVGEGT. The germline V and J ends were trimmed by 5 bases and 0 bases, with 11 bases remaining between them. The CDR3 runs 15 residues. DNA for the CDR3: TGTGCCAGCAGTCTCACAGGGATTAGCAATCAGCCCCAGCATTTT. Translating it yields CASSLTGISNQPQHF.

This sequence joins TRBV11-3 and TRBJ1-1, with D uncertain. The CDR3 is 11 amino acids. V lost 4 bases and J lost 3, with 3 bases in between. Germline CDR1 is SGHNT and CDR2 is YENEEA. CDR3 sequence reads: CASSSYTEAFF. DNA for the CDR3: TGTGCCAGCAGCTCATACACTGAAGCTTTCTTT.

This chain connects TRBV28 to TRBJ2-2, with 9 nucleotides matching TRBD1. J lost 4 bases, V lost 8 bases, and 8 bases had no gene match. Per germline, CDR1 MDHEN and CDR2 SYDVKM. This CDR3 spans 15 amino acids. CDR3 nucleotide sequence: TGTGCCAGCTTTTCTACAGGGGGCCTCACCGGGGAGCTGTTTTTT. As protein: CASFSTGGLTGELFF.

The chain employs TRBV6-5 and TRBJ2-7; 8 positions match TRBD2. V shed 0 bases and J 5 bases; nucleotides not matched to a gene: 6. The CDR3 totals 15 residues. The germline gives CDR1 MNHEY, CDR2 SVGAGI. The DNA for the CDR3 is TGTGCCAGCAGTTACTCGGAGGGACTAGTCCACGAGCAGTACTTC. Translated: CASSYSEGLVHEQYF.

The chain is built from TRBV6-2 or TRBV6-3 and TRBJ2-5; no firm D call. Germline-derived CDR1 and CDR2 are MNHEY and SVGEGT. Trimming pared 1 base from V and 2 bases from J, leaving 8 bases between. The CDR3 extends over 14 amino acids. CDR3 in DNA: TGTGCCAGCAGTTACTTGGCTAGACAAGAGACCCAGTACTTC. As protein: CASSYLARQETQYF.

V usage is TRBV5-1 and J usage is TRBJ1-1; 8 bases fit TRBD1. The ends lost 4 bases at V and 0 bases at J; junction bases unmatched: 5. CDR3 length equals 15 residues. Germline V gene lookup returns CDR1 SGHRS and CDR2 YFSETQ. CDR3 in amino acids: CASSRRDRMNTEAFF. For the CDR3, the DNA is TGCGCCAGCAGCCGCCGGGACAGGATGAACACTGAAGCTTTCTTT.

V gene TRBV18 combines with J gene TRBJ2-1, with 12 bases matching TRBD1. There are 15 residues in the CDR3. V lost 3 bases, J lost 7 bases, and 4 bases stayed unmatched. CDR1 and CDR2 (germline): KGHSH, LQKENI. CDR3 residues: CASSPGQGAWNEQFF. The CDR3 bases are TGTGCCAGCTCACCGGGACAGGGGGCTTGGAATGAGCAGTTCTTC.

This clone showed up just once. The rearrangement joins TRBV7-2 to TRBJ1-6; TRBD1 is a possible D gene (6 bases). Trimming took 4 bases from V and 10 from J, leaving 11 bases between them. The CDR3 spans 13 residues. Per germline, CDR1 SGHTA and CDR2 FQGNSA. CDR3 DNA: TGTGCCAGCAGCTCGTCAGGGGACTCACCCCTCCACTTT. Translated: CASSSSGDSPLHF.

The V call is TRBV29-1, the J call TRBJ2-1, with 7 bases identical to TRBD1. Germline V CDR1 and CDR2: SQVTM, ANQGSEA. CDR3 size: 13 residues. The ends lost 4 bases at V and 5 bases at J; junction bases unmatched: 5. The CDR3 here is CSVGRDRNNEQFF. The CDR3 DNA reads as TGCAGCGTTGGAAGGGACAGAAACAATGAGCAGTTCTTC.

V is TRBV2 and J is TRBJ2-7, with 7 positions matching TRBD1. Germline V gene lookup returns CDR1 SNHLY and CDR2 FYNNEI. CDR3 size: 13 residues. J was trimmed by 7 bases and V by 4 bases; bases with no gene match: 7. DNA for the CDR3: TGTGCCAGCAGTGGACAGGGTGTGAGGGAGCAGTACTTC. Translated: CASSGQGVREQYF. The full variable domain, in which reference TRBV2 and TRBJ2-7 provide the parts outside the CDR3, is EPEVTQTPSHQVTQMGQEVILRCVPISNHLYFYWYRQILGQKVEFLVSFYNNEISEKSEIFDDQFSVERPDGSNFTLKIRSTKLEDSAMYFCASSGQGVREQYFGPGTRLTVT.

V and J are TRBV5-1 and TRBJ1-4; D possibly corresponds to TRBD1 (6 bases). Germline V gives CDR1 SGHRS, CDR2 YFSETQ. The CDR3 sequence is 14 residues long. The germline V and J ends were trimmed by 6 bases and 5 bases, with 14 bases remaining between them. The chain's CDR3 is CASTQDSPNEKLFF. CDR3 bases: TGCGCCAGCACCCAGGACAGCCCGAATGAAAAACTGTTTTTT. The full variable domain, in which reference TRBV5-1 and TRBJ1-4 provide the parts outside the CDR3, is KAGVTQTPRYLIKTRGQQVTLSCSPISGHRSVSWYQQTPGQGLQFLFEYFSETQRNKGNFPGRFSGRQFSNSRSEMNVSTLELGDSALYLCASTQDSPNEKLFFGSGTQLSVL.

The V call is TRBV27, the J call TRBJ1-2; tentative D call: TRBD1 (5 bases). This CDR3 region has 13 residues. Germline lookup yields CDR1 MNHEY and CDR2 SMNVEV (reference sequence). The ends were cut back, 0 bases at V and 4 bases at J, with 6 bases in the middle. The CDR3 DNA reads TGTGCCAGCAGTTTATCCAGGGCCTATGGCTACACCTTC. This translates into CASSLSRAYGYTF.

This chain connects TRBV4-1 to TRBJ2-5; D might be TRBD1 (5 bases). The CDR3 has 16 amino acids. CDR1 MGHRA and CDR2 YSYEKL come from the germline V gene. Trimming left V 0 bases short and J 1 base short, with 12 bases between. The CDR3 DNA reads as TGCGCCAGCAGCCAAGATCAGGGAACACCCCAAGAGACCCAGTACTTC. This encodes CASSQDQGTPQETQYF.